This T cell receptor beta chain is drawn from a study of CD8 T cells in ankylosing spondylitis. A single record per CDR3 protein comes from TCRdb applying MiXCR to the 5' RACE reads. The data show roughly 260,000 distinct CDR3 sequences, around 18% seen once. Trimming took off 0 bases at V and 9 bases at J, with 15 bases between the two ends. CDR1 is WNHNN, CDR2 SYGVQD, per germline (reference sequence). The CDR3 is 15 amino acids. This clonotype was seen more than once but under ten times. The receptor's source is a male donor with ankylosing spondylitis or in good health (not recorded which). The sample taken for sequencing was blood, either unsorted or a sorted T cell fraction (not recorded which). The rearrangement links TRBV10-1 to TRBJ2-1; TRBD2 is a possible D gene (6 bases). The CDR3, as DNA: TGCGCCAGCAGTGAGTCTGCGGGATGGGGAATTGAGCAGTTCTTC. It encodes CASSESAGWGIEQFF.